This paragraph covers one T cell receptor (delta chain) sequence. TCRdb's protein for this DNA is that of a much larger clone and differs from the translation at residue 9, likely a read error; the protein shown is the DNA translation. The data were taken from a study of γδ T cells in repeated Plasmodium falciparum infection. Across the study: The natural-infection arm compared Malian children under seasonal malaria with matched Australian children.

Germline V lookup: CDR1 TSESDYY, CDR2 QEAYKQQN. Trimming stripped 2 bases from V and 0 bases from J, with 15 bases between. The CDR3 loop spans 19 amino acids. Gammadelta T cells were flow-sorted from PBMC into Vgamma9/Vdelta2+ and Vdelta2-negative populations for bulk analysis. TCRdb re-called the multiplex PCR reads with CATT. The table records about 93,000 delta-chain clones, 0.95% to 1% of them present only once. The chain recombines TRAV38-2/DV8 with TRDJ3; D is uncertain. The J gene is not listed in TCRdb, so it was assigned here from a DNA match to germline. Sequences were obtained from gamma-delta T cells from blood. The sequence came from a pool of human donors (malaria-infected and uninfected, not separated). CDR3: CAYRRSCGCGSWDTRQMFF. The CDR3 nucleotides are TGTGCTTATAGGAGGAGTTGTGGATGCGGCTCCTGGGACACCCGACAGATGTTTTTC.